These 26 T cell receptor beta chains share one sample of origin, sequenced in a study of shared clonotypes between healthy human individuals. The naive CD8 subset, CD45RO-negative cells positively selected for CCR7, excluded terminally differentiated effector memory CD45RA+ cells. Profiled with immunoSEQ multiplex PCR; TCRdb holds only in-frame clones, not every one. The table records 1.5 million to 2.5 million clones, less than 95% of them present only once. What was sequenced was naive CD8+ T cells sorted from blood. The source is a man aged 18 to 30 in good health.

The V call is TRBV23-1, the J call TRBJ1-6; no firm D call. TRBV23-1 is labeled an ORF, and its function is uncertain. V was pared by 4 bases and J by 2 bases, with 18 bases between. The CDR3 contains 18 residues. The CDR3 protein is CASSLTTDPTTYNSPLHF. The CDR3 DNA reads as TGCGCCAGCAGTCTAACTACGGACCCCACCACCTATAATTCACCCCTCCACTTT.

V is TRBV10-1 and J is TRBJ2-7; TRBD2 matches at 9 bases. Germline trimming cut 9 bases from V and 4 bases from J; bases unmatched to any gene: 4. The CDR3 sequence is 12 residues long. Germline V CDR1 and CDR2: WNHNN, SYGVQD (reference sequence). The CDR3: CASGTSWYEQYF. The DNA for the CDR3 is TGCGCCAGTGGGACTAGCTGGTACGAGCAGTACTTC.

The chain has TRBV23-1 and TRBJ2-1; 10 nucleotides align to TRBD1. TRBV23-1 is labeled an ORF, and its function is uncertain. The CDR3 consists of 13 residues. The V gene end was trimmed by 8 bases and the J gene end by 6 bases; junction bases not matched to a gene: 4. DNA of the CDR3: TGCGCCAGCCGGGACAGGGGTTGCAATGAGCAGTTCTTC. This encodes CASRDRGCNEQFF.

The genes are TRBV2 and TRBJ1-1; no definite D call. CDR3 length: 17 amino acids. Looked up from germline, CDR1 is SNHLY and CDR2 is FYNNEI. Trimming took 2 bases from V and 3 from J, leaving 19 bases between them. The CDR3 DNA sequence: TGTGCCAGCAGTGAACTAGGCCCTGGCAGTGAGGACACTGAAGCTTTCTTT. It is translated as CASSELGPGSEDTEAFF.

The chain combines TRBV9 with TRBJ2-1; 7 positions match TRBD1. Unmatched junction bases numbered 3, after V lost 1 base and J lost 2 bases. Germline CDR1 SGDLS, CDR2 YYNGEE. This CDR3 spans 15 amino acids. CDR3 sequence: CASSVKGAAYNEQFF. The DNA of the CDR3 is TGTGCCAGCAGCGTAAAGGGGGCCGCCTACAATGAGCAGTTCTTC. Based on the CDR3 plus reference TRBV9 and TRBJ2-1, the full variable domain is DSGVTQTPKHLITATGQRVTLRCSPRSGDLSVYWYQQSLDQGLQFLIQYYNGEERAKGNILERFSAQQFPDLHSELNLSSLELGDSALYFCASSVKGAAYNEQFFGPGTRLTVL.

This chain uses TRBV11-2 with TRBJ2-2; D tentatively fits TRBD1 or TRBD2 (5 bases each). The V end was cut by 1 base, the J end by 0 bases, with 15 bases between. The CDR3 has 18 residues. Germline V gene lookup returns CDR1 SGHAT and CDR2 FQNNGV. CDR3 bases: TGTGCCAGCAGCTTAGCCCCCCGGGGCGACGCGAACACCGGGGAGCTGTTTTTT. This translates into CASSLAPRGDANTGELFF.

The CDR3 here is CASSPWVSDEKLFF. For the CDR3, the DNA is TGTGCCAGCAGCCCTTGGGTATCAGATGAAAAACTGTTTTTT. The chain links TRBV7-9 to TRBJ1-4; no clear D. The CDR3 is made up of 14 amino acids. Germline V gene sequence: CDR1 SEHNR, CDR2 FQNEAQ (reference sequence). Between the trimmed V and J ends, which lost 5 bases and 6 bases, there was a span of 13 bases.

V is TRBV7-9 and J is TRBJ1-3; tentatively, D is TRBD1 (6 bases). The CDR3 totals 16 residues. CDR1 SEHNR and CDR2 FQNEAQ come from the germline V gene (reference sequence). Trimming pared 0 bases from V and 4 bases from J, leaving 13 bases between. CDR3 in amino acids: CASSLASGDSGNTIYF. DNA of the CDR3: TGTGCCAGCAGCTTAGCGTCAGGGGATTCGGGAAACACCATATATTTT.

The chain recombines TRBV5-4 with TRBJ2-3; the D is unclear. Trimming left V 1 base short and J 8 bases short, with 8 bases between. The CDR3 is 12 residues long. CDR1 SGHNT and CDR2 YYREEE come from the germline V gene (reference sequence). CDR3 protein: CASSLRTGTQYF. In nucleotides, the CDR3 is TGTGCCAGCAGCTTGAGGACGGGTACGCAGTATTTT.

This clone was detected only once. V gene TRBV9 combines with J gene TRBJ2-5, with D unclear. The ends were cut back, 0 bases at V and 1 base at J, with 10 bases in the middle. The CDR3 is made up of 15 amino acids. Germline V CDR1 and CDR2: SGDLS, YYNGEE. In nucleotides, the CDR3 is TGTGCCAGCAGCGTAGCCCCCAGAGCCCAAGAGACCCAGTACTTC. It specifies CASSVAPRAQETQYF.

The chain recombines TRBV5-4 with TRBJ2-7; the match to TRBD2 covers 8 bases. This CDR3 region has 14 residues. The V and J ends lost 2 bases and 2 bases, in that order; junction bases with no gene match: 3. In germline, CDR1 is SGHNT, CDR2 YYREEE (reference sequence). The CDR3 bases are TGTGCCAGCAGCTTCGCGGGGGGTACCTACGAGCAGTACTTC. Its protein is CASSFAGGTYEQYF.

The V call is TRBV4-1, the J call TRBJ2-7; weak D call: TRBD1 (5 bases). This CDR3 is built from 16 residues. The germline gives CDR1 MGHRA, CDR2 YSYEKL. Between the trimmed V and J ends, which lost 4 bases and 2 bases, there was a span of 18 bases. The CDR3 DNA reads TGCGCCAGCAGCCCAGGGTACCTGGCAGGCACCTACGAGCAGTACTTC. It translates to CASSPGYLAGTYEQYF.

The rearrangement joins TRBV27 to TRBJ2-1, with TRBD1 as a possible D gene (7 bases). V lost 3 bases and J 0 bases, leaving 12 bases between the germline ends. CDR3 size: 16 residues. The germline gives CDR1 MNHEY, CDR2 SMNVEV (reference sequence). The CDR3 spells CASSLAGGSSYNEQFF. CDR3 DNA: TGTGCCAGCAGTTTGGCAGGGGGGAGCTCCTACAATGAGCAGTTCTTC.

This chain links TRBV9 with TRBJ1-2; 12 bases line up with TRBD1. This CDR3 is 15 amino acids long. V lost 4 bases and J lost 8; bases outside the gene matches: 9. From germline, CDR1 is SGDLS and CDR2 YYNGEE. The CDR3 reads CASSIDLGTGGGYTF. CDR3 nucleotides: TGTGCCAGCAGCATAGACCTCGGGACAGGGGGCGGCTACACCTTC.

The gene calls are TRBV9 and TRBJ2-5; D might be TRBD1 or TRBD2, each matching 7 bases. This CDR3 spans 15 amino acids. The V gene lost 1 base and the J gene lost 5 bases, with 15 bases spanning the gap. Germline V gene data show CDR1 as SGDLS and CDR2 as YYNGEE. The CDR3 sequence: CASSVQGGSEETQYF. CDR3 nucleotides: TGTGCCAGCAGCGTACAGGGGGGGTCGGAGGAGACCCAGTACTTC.

The rearrangement links TRBV10-3 to TRBJ2-3; 7 positions agree with TRBD2. Per the germline V gene, CDR1 is ENHRY and CDR2 is SYGVKD. CDR3 length: 13 amino acids. The V and J ends lost 3 bases and 5 bases, in that order; junction bases with no gene match: 2. The CDR3 DNA follows: TGTGCCATCAGTGACCCGGGGGGAGATACGCAGTATTTT. It codes for CAISDPGGDTQYF.

With regard to this clone: This CDR3 is also generated by other DNA sequences in the sample. As DNA, the CDR3 is TGTGCCAGCAGCGTTACCGGGACTAGCTCCTACAATGAGCAGTTCTTC. Amino acid sequence: CASSVTGTSSYNEQFF. The chain is built from TRBV9 and TRBJ2-1; 8 bases map to TRBD2. This CDR3 has 16 amino acids. With V trimmed by 2 bases and J by 0 bases, 4 bases remained unmatched. Germline loops: CDR1 SGDLS, CDR2 YYNGEE. The full variable domain, completed using reference TRBV9 and TRBJ2-1, is DSGVTQTPKHLITATGQRVTLRCSPRSGDLSVYWYQQSLDQGLQFLIQYYNGEERAKGNILERFSAQQFPDLHSELNLSSLELGDSALYFCASSVTGTSSYNEQFFGPGTRLTVL.

The J gene is TRBJ2-7, the V gene TRBV9; TRBD1 matches 7 bases. The CDR3 length is 14 residues. The germline CDR1 and CDR2 sequences are SGDLS and YYNGEE. The trim removed 1 base at V and 5 bases at J, leaving 6 bases unmatched. The DNA of the CDR3 is TGTGCCAGCAGCGTACAAGGGGGCTGGGACGAGCAGTACTTC. It specifies CASSVQGGWDEQYF.

In regard to this clone: Additional DNA sequences in this sample encode the identical CDR3. The chain couples TRBV7-3 to TRBJ2-2, with D perhaps being TRBD1 or TRBD2 (5 bases each). V was shortened by 6 bases and J by 2 bases, with 10 bases between the two germline ends. The CDR3 contains 14 residues. Germline lookup yields CDR1 SGHTA and CDR2 FQGTGA. The CDR3 spells CASRRGANTGELFF. CDR3 sequence (DNA): TGTGCCAGCAGGAGAGGGGCCAACACCGGGGAGCTGTTTTTT. Together with reference TRBV7-3 and TRBJ2-2, the CDR3 gives the full variable domain: GAGVSQTPSNKVTEKGKYVELRCDPISGHTALYWYRQSLGQGPEFLIYFQGTGAADDSGLPNDRFFAVRPEGSVSTLKIQRTERGDSAVYLCASRRGANTGELFFGEGSRLTVL.

V usage is TRBV28 and J usage is TRBJ1-5, with TRBD1 matching over 10 bases. CDR1 MDHEN and CDR2 SYDVKM come from the germline V gene. The V gene end was trimmed by 3 bases and the J gene end by 3 bases; junction bases not matched to a gene: 5. CDR3 length: 16 amino acids. The CDR3 DNA reads TGTGCCAGCAGTTTGGTGGGACAGGGGAACAATCAGCCCCAGCATTTT. Translating gives CASSLVGQGNNQPQHF.

J is TRBJ1-6 and V is TRBV14, with D hard to call. CDR3 size: 15 residues. Germline loops: CDR1 SGHDN, CDR2 FVKESK. V was cut by 1 base and J by 7 bases, with 11 bases left in between. CDR3 residues: CASSQVAVGNSPLHF. Written as DNA, the CDR3 is TGTGCCAGCAGCCAAGTGGCGGTCGGAAATTCACCCCTCCACTTT.

This chain uses TRBV19 with TRBJ1-1; D perhaps matches TRBD1 (5 bases). The CDR3 runs 15 residues. Germline V CDR1 and CDR2: LNHDA, SQIVND (reference sequence). V was shortened by 4 bases and J by 3 bases, with 15 bases between the two germline ends. Written as DNA, the CDR3 is TGTGCCAGTAGTACCATCCTCGGGGCTTACACTGAAGCTTTCTTT. Translated, it gives CASSTILGAYTEAFF.

V usage is TRBV6-5 and J usage is TRBJ1-2, with TRBD1 matching over 7 bases. V lost 8 bases and J lost 2; bases outside the gene matches: 11. Germline CDR1 MNHEY, CDR2 SVGAGI. This CDR3 contains 15 residues. CDR3 sequence (DNA): TGTGCCAGCTATACCGACAGGGATTGGAACTATGGCTACACCTTC. It codes for CASYTDRDWNYGYTF.

This clone was seen more than once but under ten times. The chain has TRBV6-5 and TRBJ2-7; D is perhaps TRBD1 (7 bases). CDR1 MNHEY and CDR2 SVGAGI come from the germline V gene. Trimming cost V 5 bases and J 6 bases, with 20 bases left between them. The CDR3 has 15 residues. DNA of the CDR3: TGTGCCAGCAGTCAACCCAGGGGGGTTGAGATCGAGCAGTACTTC. Its translation: CASSQPRGVEIEQYF.

As for this clone: This sample also contains other DNA sequences that code for the same CDR3. The V call is TRBV7-9, the J call TRBJ2-2; 9 bases fit TRBD1. With 1 base clipped from V and 5 bases from J, the junction kept 2 bases outside the gene matches. This CDR3 comprises 15 residues. CDR1 is SEHNR and CDR2 is FQNEAQ in the germline V gene (reference sequence). Here the CDR3 reads CASSLGQGETGELFF. DNA of the CDR3: TGTGCCAGCAGCTTAGGACAGGGGGAAACCGGGGAGCTGTTTTTT.

This sequence joins TRBV9 and TRBJ1-1; D gene ambiguous. Germline CDR1 reads SGDLS; CDR2 reads YYNGEE. Trimming removed 4 bases from V and 7 bases from J, with 14 bases in between. The CDR3 loop spans 13 amino acids. The CDR3 spells CASSPRILGEAFF. Written as DNA, the CDR3 is TGTGCCAGCAGCCCACGGATTCTAGGTGAAGCTTTCTTT.